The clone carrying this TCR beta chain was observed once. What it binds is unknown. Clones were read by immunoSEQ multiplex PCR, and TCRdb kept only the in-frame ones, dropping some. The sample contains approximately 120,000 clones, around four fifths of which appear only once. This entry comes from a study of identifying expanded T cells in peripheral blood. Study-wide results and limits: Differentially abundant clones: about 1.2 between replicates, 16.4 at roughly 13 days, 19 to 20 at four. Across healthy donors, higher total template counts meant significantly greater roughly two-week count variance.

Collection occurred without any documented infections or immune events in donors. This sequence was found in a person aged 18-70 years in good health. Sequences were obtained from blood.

The CDR3 region has the DNA TGTGCCAGCAGCTTCGGGACAGGGGGGAACTACGAGCAGTACTTC. Protein sequence: CASSFGTGGNYEQYF. V and J are TRBV11-2 and TRBJ2-7; 11 bases agree with TRBD1. J lost 3 bases, V lost 3 bases, and 4 bases had no gene match. Per germline, CDR1 SGHAT and CDR2 FQNNGV. CDR3 length: 15 residues.